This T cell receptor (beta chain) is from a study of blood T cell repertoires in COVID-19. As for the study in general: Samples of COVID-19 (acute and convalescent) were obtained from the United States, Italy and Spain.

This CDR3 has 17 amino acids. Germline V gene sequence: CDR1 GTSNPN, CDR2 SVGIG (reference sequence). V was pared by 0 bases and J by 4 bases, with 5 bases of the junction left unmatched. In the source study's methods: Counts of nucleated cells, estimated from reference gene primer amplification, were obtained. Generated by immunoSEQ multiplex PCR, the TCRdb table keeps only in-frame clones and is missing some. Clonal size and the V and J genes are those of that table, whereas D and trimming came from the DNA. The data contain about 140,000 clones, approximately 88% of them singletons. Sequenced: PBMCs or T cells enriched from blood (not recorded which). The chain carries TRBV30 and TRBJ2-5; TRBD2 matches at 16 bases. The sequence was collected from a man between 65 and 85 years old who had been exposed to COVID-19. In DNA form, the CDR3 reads TGTGCCTGGAGTGTAGGGACTAGCGGGGGGGCCGGAGAGACCCAGTACTTC. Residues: CAWSVGTSGGAGETQYF.